Each of the 8 T cell receptor beta chains below was sequenced from the same sample in a study of T cell repertoires in cytomegalovirus infection. Their antigens remain unidentified. TCRdb fed the reads into MiXCR, producing one record per CDR3 protein. This sample has 200,000 or so distinct CDR3 sequences, with approximately 38% found just once. Sequenced here: CD8+ T cells from cultured PBMCs, sampled from culture after CMV antigen stimulation. These TCRs come from a human donor in good health (CMV status not recorded). Some clones in this sample may be carry-over from other donors' samples.

A single count supports this clonotype. J is TRBJ1-1 and V is TRBV25-1, with D perhaps matching TRBD1 (5 bases). The CDR3 contains 13 residues. The germline gives CDR1 MGHDK, CDR2 SYGVNS. Trimming shortened V by 8 bases and J by 6 bases, and 16 bases separated the two germline ends. The CDR3 loop reads CASEGRGWSEAFF. DNA of the CDR3: TGTGCCAGCGAAGGCCGGGGGTGGTCTGAAGCTTTCTTT.

J is TRBJ2-1 and V is TRBV5-4; TRBD2 is a possible D gene (6 bases). The CDR3 covers 14 residues. Germline loops: CDR1 SGHNT, CDR2 YYREEE (reference sequence). The V and J ends lost 4 bases and 5 bases respectively, with 13 bases between them. The CDR3 sequence: CASSPREYDNEQFF. In DNA form, the CDR3 reads TGTGCCAGCAGCCCCCGGGAGTACGACAATGAGCAGTTCTTC.

This clonotype was seen many times. This chain uses TRBV5-1 with TRBJ1-3, with D perhaps matching TRBD1 (6 bases). V was shortened by 0 bases and J by 0 bases, with 7 bases between the two germline ends. Germline V gene lookup returns CDR1 SGHRS and CDR2 YFSETQ. The CDR3 extends over 15 amino acids. The CDR3 is CASSLGTVSGNTIYF. The CDR3 region has the DNA TGCGCCAGCAGCTTGGGGACAGTCTCTGGAAACACCATATATTTT.

This clonotype was detected a few times. The genes are TRBV7-6 and TRBJ2-1; D may be TRBD1 or TRBD2 (5 bases each). The CDR3 consists of 13 residues. Germline V gives CDR1 SGHVS, CDR2 FNYEAQ. V lost 1 base and J 8 bases, leaving 9 bases between the germline ends. CDR3 residues: CASSLEVGDEQFF. The CDR3 DNA is TGTGCCAGCAGCTTAGAAGTGGGGGATGAGCAGTTCTTC.

The gene calls are TRBV7-2 and TRBJ2-7; D possibly corresponds to TRBD2 (5 bases). The V end lost 2 bases, the J end lost 0 bases, and 11 bases lay between the germline ends. The V gene's germline CDR1 is SGHTA and CDR2 FQGNSA. The CDR3 extends over 15 amino acids. The CDR3 DNA reads as TGTGCCAGCAGCTTACTGGACTCGAGCTCCTACGAGCAGTACTTC. Translating it yields CASSLLDSSSYEQYF.

The chain links TRBV2 to TRBJ1-2, with 10 bases that match TRBD1. Germline CDR1 reads SNHLY; CDR2 reads FYNNEI. J lost 3 bases, V lost 10 bases, and 17 bases had no gene match. The CDR3 loop spans 17 amino acids. CDR3 sequence: CATLAIRGTGADYGYTF. The CDR3 nucleotides read TGTGCCACCCTGGCTATACGCGGGACAGGGGCTGACTATGGCTACACCTTC.

The rearrangement uses TRBV7-9 and TRBJ2-2; possibly TRBD2 for D (5 bases). The CDR3 sequence is 13 residues long. Germline CDR1 reads SEHNR; CDR2 reads FQNEAQ (reference sequence). Trimming left V 5 bases short and J 3 bases short, with 7 bases between. This CDR3 is CASSRGDTGELFF. CDR3 in DNA: TGTGCCAGCAGCCGGGGTGACACCGGGGAGCTGTTTTTT.

The chain is built from TRBV28 and TRBJ1-6; perhaps TRBD1 as D (6 bases). The CDR3 runs 13 residues. Germline CDR1 reads MDHEN; CDR2 reads SYDVKM. V was trimmed by 6 bases and J by 10 bases, leaving 13 bases between them. This chain's CDR3 is CASRPYRESPLHF. Written as DNA, the CDR3 is TGTGCCAGCAGGCCTTACAGGGAGTCACCCCTCCACTTT.